This T cell receptor beta chain is drawn from a study of cytomegalovirus exposure and HLA in healthy donors (dated by TCRdb to between 2016 and 2019). The study in broad terms: According to a later analysis, the roughly 120 validation repertoires were produced on the same platform as the roughly 600 repertoires of the first cohort. A separate validation cohort of roughly 130 different subjects was used in addition to the roughly 700-subject first cohort. To predict cytomegalovirus infection status, the study combined high-throughput TCR immunosequencing, statistical association of individual TCRs with disease status, and machine learning. The aim of the study was to test whether cataloging public T cell receptors could identify signatures of past pathogen exposure. What the authors observed across the whole study: In vitro tests confirmed that a few of the cytomegalovirus-associated TCR beta chains recognize cytomegalovirus antigens. Most TCR sequences were observed very rarely across donors, whereas some public TCRs were present in many individuals. The study listed approximately 160 TCR beta chains as associated with cytomegalovirus. In a later analysis, TCRs clustered in the first cohort were found to also tend to co-occur in the approximately 110 validation repertoires, with 94% of cluster scores above 0. The authors suggested that the approach could potentially be generalized to other disease states and immunological phenotypes. In both the original and validation cohorts, the classifier was reported to diagnose cytomegalovirus status with high specificity and sensitivity. All 120 or so repertoires were used to score co-occurrence in the validation cohort in a later analysis, because that analysis had no HLA typing for the cohort.

The donors belonged to the validation cohort of under 150 subjects, which was separate from the roughly 700-subject first cohort. Preparation of the library involved the immunoSEQ multiplex PCR assay. The original methods were these. A statistical classification framework was built for diagnosing cytomegalovirus status from the catalog of TCR beta chain sequences. Entries here come from immuneACCESS through TCRdb and include only in-frame sequences with V and J called. Some clones fail to appear in such tables; in the studies checked, an unresolved V gene covers under half of the shortfall, and the cause of the remainder is unknown. D and trimming were read from the DNA, whereas the V and J calls and clone size are those reported in that table. The sample table shows approximately 160,000 clones, and about 90% are seen once. About 2.9% of the sample goes to the ten largest clones. About this clone itself: This clone's antigen is unknown. It has no much larger one-base neighbor in the sample; base qualities were not kept.

Ends trimmed: V by 1 base, J by 4 bases; bases unmatched to a gene: 0. CDR1 and CDR2 are drawn from the germline V gene: KGHSH, LQKENI. The CDR3 goes from the cysteine to the phenylalanine over 13 residues. The entry retains the CDR3 DNA only, 39 bases that are in frame from base 1. This chain joins TRBV18 to TRBJ1-2, with 7 central nucleotides matching TRBD1. The sample taken for sequencing was PBMCs. The clonotype originates from a woman aged 18-29 years in good health and CMV-seropositive. The sequenced DNA is TGTGCCAGCTCACCACAGGGGGCCTATGGCTACACCTTC. Translated, it reads CASSPQGAYGYTF.